This T cell receptor (beta chain) was profiled in a study of T cell responses to AZD1222 COVID-19 vaccine. With respect to this clone: The target antigen is unknown.

The study, taken as a whole, reports: Close to half of all spike-specific TCRs reportedly target regions of the variants that are unmutated. Every sample of the repertoires postdated the peak T cell response.

The protocol was immunoSEQ multiplex PCR, while the TCRdb copy is restricted to in-frame clones and leaves out a portion. This sample has 150,000 or so clones, with around nine tenths found just once. Germline CDR1 is SGHVS and CDR2 is FNYEAQ. V was trimmed by 5 bases and J by 0 bases, leaving 11 bases between them. The CDR3 is 15 amino acids. This sequence joins TRBV7-6 and TRBJ2-1, with D possibly TRBD2 on 7 matching bases. The clonotype was recovered from an adult in good health. The input for sequencing was peripheral blood, taken on day 0 of AZD1222 vaccination. The CDR3 DNA reads TGTGCCAGCAGCGGGGGGGCGGACTCCTACAATGAGCAGTTCTTC. This gives the protein CASSGGADSYNEQFF.